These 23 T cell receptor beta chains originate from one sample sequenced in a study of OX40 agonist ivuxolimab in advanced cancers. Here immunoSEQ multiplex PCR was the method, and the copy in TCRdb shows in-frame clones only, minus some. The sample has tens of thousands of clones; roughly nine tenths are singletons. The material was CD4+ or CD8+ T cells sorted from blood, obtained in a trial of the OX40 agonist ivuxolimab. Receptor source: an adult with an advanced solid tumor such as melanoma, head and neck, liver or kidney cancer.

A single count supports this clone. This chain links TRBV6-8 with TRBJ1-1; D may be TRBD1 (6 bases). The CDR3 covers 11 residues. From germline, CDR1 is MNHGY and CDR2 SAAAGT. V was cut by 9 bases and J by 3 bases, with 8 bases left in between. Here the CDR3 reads CASRTDTEAFF. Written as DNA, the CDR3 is TGTGCCAGTAGGACAGACACTGAAGCTTTCTTT.

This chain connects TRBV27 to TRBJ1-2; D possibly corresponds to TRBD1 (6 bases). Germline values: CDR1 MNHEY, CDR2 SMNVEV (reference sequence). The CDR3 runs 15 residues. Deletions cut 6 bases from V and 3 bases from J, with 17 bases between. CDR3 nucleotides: TGTGCCAGCAGGAGTTTGGGGGGCACTGACTATGGCTACACCTTC. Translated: CASRSLGGTDYGYTF.

CDR3 sequence reads: CASSHRQGSAGANVLTF. In nucleotides, the CDR3 is TGTGCCAGCAGCCATCGACAGGGGTCGGCTGGGGCCAACGTCCTGACTTTC. The chain joins TRBV7-3 to TRBJ2-6; TRBD1 matches 8 bases. Germline V gives CDR1 SGHTA, CDR2 FQGTGA. Trimming removed 5 bases from V and 2 bases from J; junction bases left unmatched: 8. The CDR3 length is 17 residues. The variable domain in full, completed from reference TRBV7-3 and TRBJ2-6, reads GAGVSQTPSNKVTEKGKYVELRCDPISGHTALYWYRQSLGQGPEFLIYFQGTGAADDSGLPNDRFFAVRPEGSVSTLKIQRTERGDSAVYLCASSHRQGSAGANVLTFGAGSRLTVL.

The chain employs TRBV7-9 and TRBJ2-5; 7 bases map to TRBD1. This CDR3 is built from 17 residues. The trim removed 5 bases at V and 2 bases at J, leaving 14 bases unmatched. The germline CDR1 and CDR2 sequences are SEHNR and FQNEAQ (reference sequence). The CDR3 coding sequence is TGTGCCAGCAGCGCTTGGAAGGGGACAGCCGCACAAGAGACCCAGTACTTC. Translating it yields CASSAWKGTAAQETQYF.

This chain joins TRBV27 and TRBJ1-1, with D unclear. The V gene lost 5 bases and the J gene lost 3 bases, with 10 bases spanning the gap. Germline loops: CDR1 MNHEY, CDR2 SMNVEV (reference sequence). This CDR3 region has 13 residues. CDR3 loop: CASSRYTDTEAFF. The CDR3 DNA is TGTGCCAGCAGTCGATACACTGACACTGAAGCTTTCTTT.

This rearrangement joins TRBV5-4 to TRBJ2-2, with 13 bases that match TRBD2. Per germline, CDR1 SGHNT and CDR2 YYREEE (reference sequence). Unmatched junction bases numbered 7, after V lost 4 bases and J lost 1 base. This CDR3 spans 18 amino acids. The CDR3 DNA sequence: TGTGCCAGCAGCCCACCGGGACTAGCGGGATGGAACACCGGGGAGCTGTTTTTT. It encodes CASSPPGLAGWNTGELFF.

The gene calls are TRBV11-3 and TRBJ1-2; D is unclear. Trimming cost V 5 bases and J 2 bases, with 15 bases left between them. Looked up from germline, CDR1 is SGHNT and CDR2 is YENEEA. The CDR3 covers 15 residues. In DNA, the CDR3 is TGTGCCAGCAGCAGCGAGAGGACGGCGAACTATGGCTACACCTTC. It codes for CASSSERTANYGYTF.

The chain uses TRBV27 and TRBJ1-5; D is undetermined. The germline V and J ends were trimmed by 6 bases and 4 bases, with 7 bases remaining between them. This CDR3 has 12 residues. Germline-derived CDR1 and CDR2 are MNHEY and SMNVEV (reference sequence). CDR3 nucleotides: TGTGCCAGCAGCATCCCAAATCAGCCCCAGCATTTT. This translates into CASSIPNQPQHF.

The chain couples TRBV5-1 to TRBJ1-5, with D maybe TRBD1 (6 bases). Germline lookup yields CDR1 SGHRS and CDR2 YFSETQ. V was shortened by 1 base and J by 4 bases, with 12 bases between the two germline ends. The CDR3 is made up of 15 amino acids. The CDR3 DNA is TGCGCCAGCAGCTTGACAGGGTCCCAAAATCAGCCCCAGCATTTT. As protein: CASSLTGSQNQPQHF.

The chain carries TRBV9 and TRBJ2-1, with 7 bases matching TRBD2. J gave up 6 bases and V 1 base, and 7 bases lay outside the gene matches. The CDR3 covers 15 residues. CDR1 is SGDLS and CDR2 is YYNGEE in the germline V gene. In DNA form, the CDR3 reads TGTGCCAGCAGCGTAAGGGTCTCGGGGGGCAATGAGCAGTTCTTC. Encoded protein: CASSVRVSGGNEQFF.

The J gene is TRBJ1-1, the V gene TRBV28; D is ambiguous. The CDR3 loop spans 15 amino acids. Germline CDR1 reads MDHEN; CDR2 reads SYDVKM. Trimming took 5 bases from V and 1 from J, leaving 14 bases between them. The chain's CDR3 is CASSIPGVPNTEAFF. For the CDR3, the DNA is TGTGCCAGCAGTATCCCGGGAGTTCCGAACACTGAAGCTTTCTTT.

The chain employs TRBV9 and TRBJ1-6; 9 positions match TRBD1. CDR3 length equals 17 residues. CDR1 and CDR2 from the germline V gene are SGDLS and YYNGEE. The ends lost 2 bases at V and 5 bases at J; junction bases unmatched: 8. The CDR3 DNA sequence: TGTGCCAGCAGCGTGTACACAGGGGGCAGGGATAATTCACCCCTCCACTTT. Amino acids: CASSVYTGGRDNSPLHF.

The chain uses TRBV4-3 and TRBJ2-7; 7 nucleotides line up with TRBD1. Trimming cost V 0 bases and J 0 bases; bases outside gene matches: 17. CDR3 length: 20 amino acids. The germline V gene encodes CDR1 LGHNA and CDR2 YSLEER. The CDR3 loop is CASSQEPGFDRAWSSYEQYF. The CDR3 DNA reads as TGCGCCAGCAGCCAAGAACCGGGCTTCGACAGGGCTTGGAGCTCCTACGAGCAGTACTTC.

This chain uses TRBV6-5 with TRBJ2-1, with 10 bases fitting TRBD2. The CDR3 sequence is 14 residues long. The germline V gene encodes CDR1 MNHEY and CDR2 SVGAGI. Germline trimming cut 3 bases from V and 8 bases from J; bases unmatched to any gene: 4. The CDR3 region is CASSYLAGADEQFF. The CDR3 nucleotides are TGTGCCAGCAGTTATCTAGCGGGAGCAGATGAGCAGTTCTTC.

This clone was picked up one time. The CDR3 region is CASSPGGTQSNQPQHF. The CDR3 DNA is TGTGCCAGCAGCCCAGGGGGCACGCAAAGCAATCAGCCCCAGCATTTT. V gene TRBV9 combines with J gene TRBJ1-5; 8 nucleotides line up with TRBD1. From germline, CDR1 is SGDLS and CDR2 YYNGEE. V lost 4 bases and J lost 1; bases outside the gene matches: 7. This CDR3 comprises 16 residues. Using reference TRBV9 and TRBJ1-5 for the parts outside the CDR3, the full variable domain is DSGVTQTPKHLITATGQRVTLRCSPRSGDLSVYWYQQSLDQGLQFLIQYYNGEERAKGNILERFSAQQFPDLHSELNLSSLELGDSALYFCASSPGGTQSNQPQHFGDGTRLSIL.

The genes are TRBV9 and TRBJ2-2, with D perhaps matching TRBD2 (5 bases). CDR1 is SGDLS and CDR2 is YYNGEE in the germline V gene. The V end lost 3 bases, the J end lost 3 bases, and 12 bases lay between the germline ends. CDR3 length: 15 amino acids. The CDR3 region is CASSAFAGDTGELFF. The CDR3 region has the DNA TGTGCCAGCAGCGCCTTCGCCGGGGACACCGGGGAGCTGTTTTTT.

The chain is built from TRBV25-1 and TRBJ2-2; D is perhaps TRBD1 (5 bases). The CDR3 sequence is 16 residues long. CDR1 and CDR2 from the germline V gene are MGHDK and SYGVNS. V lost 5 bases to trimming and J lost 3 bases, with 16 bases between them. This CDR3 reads CASSPHGQGYTGELFF. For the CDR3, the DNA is TGTGCCAGCAGTCCCCACGGGCAGGGCTACACCGGGGAGCTGTTTTTT.

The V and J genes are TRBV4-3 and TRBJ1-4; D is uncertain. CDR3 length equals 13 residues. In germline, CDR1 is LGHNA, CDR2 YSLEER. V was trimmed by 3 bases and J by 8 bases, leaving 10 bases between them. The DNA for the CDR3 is TGCGCCAGCAGCCACCGCGCGGGCGAAAAACTGTTTTTT. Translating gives CASSHRAGEKLFF.

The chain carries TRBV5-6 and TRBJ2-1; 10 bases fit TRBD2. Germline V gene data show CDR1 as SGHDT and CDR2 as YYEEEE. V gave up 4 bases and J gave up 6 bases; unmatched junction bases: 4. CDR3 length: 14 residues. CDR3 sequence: CASSPGLAINEQFF. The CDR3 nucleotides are TGTGCCAGCAGCCCGGGACTAGCGATCAATGAGCAGTTCTTC.

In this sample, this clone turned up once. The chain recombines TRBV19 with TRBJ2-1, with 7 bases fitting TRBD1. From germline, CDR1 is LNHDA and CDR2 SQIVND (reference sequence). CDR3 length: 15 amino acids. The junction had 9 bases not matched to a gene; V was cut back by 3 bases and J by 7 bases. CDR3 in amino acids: CASSIYEGAGNEQFF. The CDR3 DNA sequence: TGTGCCAGTAGTATTTACGAGGGGGCCGGGAATGAGCAGTTCTTC. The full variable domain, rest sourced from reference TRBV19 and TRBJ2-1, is DGGITQSPKYLFRKEGQNVTLSCEQNLNHDAMYWYRQDPGQGLRLIYYSQIVNDFQKGDIAEGYSVSREKKESFPLTVTSAQKNPTAFYLCASSIYEGAGNEQFFGPGTRLTVL.

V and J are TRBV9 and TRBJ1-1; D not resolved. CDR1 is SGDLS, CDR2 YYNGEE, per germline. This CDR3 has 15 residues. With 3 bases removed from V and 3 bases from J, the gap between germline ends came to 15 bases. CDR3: CASSALRSWDTEAFF. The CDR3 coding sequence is TGTGCCAGCAGCGCCCTCCGGTCCTGGGACACTGAAGCTTTCTTT.

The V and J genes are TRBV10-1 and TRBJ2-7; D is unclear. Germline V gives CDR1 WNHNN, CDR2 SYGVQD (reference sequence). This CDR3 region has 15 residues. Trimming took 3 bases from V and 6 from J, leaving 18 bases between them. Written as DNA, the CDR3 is TGCGCCAGCAGTGAATTTGGGCCAAGGGAATTCGAGCAGTACTTC. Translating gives CASSEFGPREFEQYF.

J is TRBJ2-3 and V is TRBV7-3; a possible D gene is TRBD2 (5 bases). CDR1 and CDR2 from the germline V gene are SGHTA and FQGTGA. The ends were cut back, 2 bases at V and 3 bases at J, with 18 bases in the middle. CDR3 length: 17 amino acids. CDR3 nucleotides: TGTGCCAGCAGCTTAGCGGGTAATAAGGTACCGACAGATACGCAGTATTTT. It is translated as CASSLAGNKVPTDTQYF.